The sequence of this TCR beta chain was determined in a study of blood T cell repertoires in COVID-19 (TCRdb year 2020). In terms of the full investigation: Collaborator samples came from the United States, Italy and Spain and covered acute and convalescent phases of COVID-19. The material from the prospective study consisted of cDNA or gDNA derived from T cells, B-cell-depleted T cells, or PBMCs. The dataset comprised deeply sampled blood TCRbeta repertoires from subjects exposed to, actively infected with, or recovered from COVID-19. The repertoires were released in a freely available public database meant as a resource for research on the immune response to SARS-CoV-2. Samples were obtained from the ongoing ImmuneRACE study (first 160 participants) and from over 1,000 subjects provided by 6 global collaborators. Nearly every sample came with metadata listing a de-identified subject ID, COVID-19 status, age in years and sex. HLA class I and class II types, where available, came from metadata supplied by the sample provider rather than from assay-based typing. Paper-wide results and their limitations: The amount of clinical and demographic metadata varied by source and participant and was provided uncurated.

On this clone itself: Its antigen is unknown. Base qualities are not at hand, and no much larger clone is one base apart.

From a lookup of the germline V gene (reference sequence), CDR1 and CDR2 are MNHEY and SMNVEV. Trimming leaves V shorter by 6 bases and J shorter by 4 bases, with the junction holding 12 bases beyond the gene matches. The CDR3 holds 17 amino acids from the cysteine to the phenylalanine. Just CDR3 DNA is preserved here, 51 bases in frame from base 1. The immunoSEQ Assay, a bias-controlled multiplex PCR, was used to amplify TCRbeta CDR3 regions from genomic DNA. In the source study's methods: Nucleated cell counts per sample were estimated from amplification of reference gene primers within the assay. Sequence reads were collapsed and filtered to measure the absolute abundance of every unique TCRbeta CDR3 rearrangement. For each sample, productive Simpson clonality was calculated as the square root of Simpson's diversity index across productive rearrangements. TCRdb took over this immuneACCESS table, retaining in-frame rearrangements with V and J assigned. Such tables are incomplete; in checked studies, under half of the missing clones stem from an unresolved V gene, and the remainder is unexplained. V and J calls and clone size come straight from that table; D and trimming were deduced from the DNA. The sample includes nearly 95,000 clones, with 70% to 90% observed a single time. The top ten hold 7.4% of the sample.

The collaborating institutions used their own protocols to collect whole blood in K2EDTA tubes. For TCRbeta analysis, collaborators shipped samples in one of three forms: frozen whole blood, isolated PBMCs, or DNA extracted from either of those sample types. The receptor was derived from a human donor with acute or convalescent COVID-19. The donor label of this sample is uncertain. Sample: peripheral blood. The chain joins TRBV27 to TRBJ1-2; TRBD1 fits 12 bases in the junction. The DNA reads TGTGCCAGCAGCTACAAGGGACAGGGGGCGCAACCCTATGGCTACACCTTC. The translation is CASSYKGQGAQPYGYTF.